This paragraph reports one T cell receptor beta chain. CDR3 length equals 12 residues. Germline assignment: CDR1 MDHEN and CDR2 SYDVKM. V lost 10 bases, J lost 4 bases, and 14 bases lay in between. Data came from immunoSEQ multiplex PCR; TCRdb stores just in-frame clones and leaves some out. The top ten clones hold 0.01% of a sample with some 700,000 clones, more than 75% of them seen once. This entry comes from a study of shared T cell receptors in the human thymus. This sample also belongs to another study, concerning human thymus T cells. That paper states: It was from resections taken during corrective heart surgery that the thymus tissue came. Seemingly biased V and J gene usage marked thymic and blood repertoires. There were highly overlapping thymic repertoires among unrelated individuals, as related research reported.

The sequencing input was thymocytes. J is TRBJ2-7 and V is TRBV28; a possible D gene is TRBD2 (6 bases). This receptor was identified in a boy less than two years old with a congenital heart defect. The CDR3 sequence is CAMRWREYEQYF. CDR3 DNA sequence: TGTGCCATGCGGTGGAGGGAGTACGAGCAGTACTTC. Filled out from reference TRBV28 and TRBJ2-7, the complete variable domain reads DVKVTQSSRYLVKRTGEKVFLECVQDMDHENMFWYRQDPGLGLRLIYFSYDVKMKEKGDIPEGYSVSREKKERFSLILESASTNQTSMYLCAMRWREYEQYFGPGTRLTVT.